This TCR beta chain was obtained from a study of CD8 T cells in Susac syndrome. Study-wide background: Sequenced Susac syndrome patients included more than five with active disease and 8 or 9 who were in remission.

V was cut by 4 bases and J by 5 bases, with 9 bases left in between. From germline, CDR1 is SGHDT and CDR2 YYEEEE. This CDR3 has 12 residues. CD8+ and CD4+ T cells were negatively isolated; TEMRA cells were FACS-enriched. With random hexamers, reverse transcription was performed on about 0.5 to 1 ug of RNA. Amplification of TCR beta CDR3 was carried out by immunoSEQ multiplex PCR, which covered 54 Vbeta and 13 Jbeta segments. TCRdb called the immunoSEQ multiplex PCR reads again in MiXCR, with one record for every CDR3 protein. Counted here are around 110,000 distinct CDR3 sequences, roughly 94% occurring once; the ten biggest clones make up 0.25% to 0.3%. Notes on this clonotype: Its matching antigen is unknown.

Overall study findings and caveats: More than 15 Susac-specific public clones were found in total CD8+ repertoires and roughly five in CD8+ TEMRA repertoires.

This TCR came from a human donor with Susac syndrome. The sequencing input was CD8+ T cells from PBMCs. The chain carries TRBV5-6 and TRBJ2-5; TRBD2 is a possible D gene (7 bases). CDR3 residues: CASSGGAETQYF. In DNA, the CDR3 is TGTGCCAGCAGCGGGGGGGCGGAGACCCAGTACTTC.